The 28 T cell receptor beta chains in this list originate from one sample, sequenced in a study of Graves' ophthalmopathy and Graves' hyperthyroidism (dated by TCRdb to between 2017 and 2018). Instrument on record: Illumina HiSeq 2000. For repertoire sequencing, TCR beta CDR3 regions were amplified from RNA transcripts. The first round was an RT-PCR using HTBI primers with the Qiagen OneStep RT-PCR kit, and this first round was followed by a second-round multiplex PCR, then size selection and purification. TCRdb reanalyzed the raw reads on its own, using fastp at Q25 for trimming and MiXCR for clone calling, and kept in-frame beta chains. Rows are unified per CDR3 protein, each entry keeping the most common DNA and genes. Recorded for this sample are about 500,000 distinct CDR3 sequences; roughly 14% of them occurred a single time. The ten biggest clones cover around 9.8% of the sample. Sequenced input: blood. These receptors all stem from a woman in her twenties or thirties with Graves' ophthalmopathy. Donor details come from another sample of the same person, matched by shared clones.

This clonotype was seen repeatedly, ten times or more. The chain couples TRBV3-1 to TRBJ2-2; D is perhaps TRBD2 (6 bases). CDR1 and CDR2 from the germline V gene are LGHDT and YNNKEL (reference sequence). Trimming stripped 10 bases from V and 5 bases from J, with 17 bases between. The CDR3 is 14 amino acids. DNA for the CDR3: TGTGCCACCCGGCCCCCGGGGGTAACCGGGGAGCTGTTTTTT. It encodes CATRPPGVTGELFF.

As for this clonotype: At one end the junction does not follow the germline gene, possibly because of a read error. The CDR3, as DNA: TGTGCCAGCAGACCCCAGGGCTCGAACACTGAAGCTTGCTTT. This encodes CASRPQGSNTEACF. V usage is TRBV7-3 and J usage is TRBJ1-1, with a possible D match to TRBD1 (5 bases). Per germline, CDR1 SGHTA and CDR2 FQGTGA. The CDR3 totals 14 residues.

At least ten counts were recorded for this clonotype. The junction shows a germline mismatch at one end, possibly a read error. The chain employs TRBV9 and TRBJ1-1; D is uncertain. CDR3 length: 14 residues. The germline CDR1 and CDR2 sequences are SGDLS and YYNGEE. In DNA form, the CDR3 reads TGTGCCAGCAGCGTGGGTCGGAGGAACAATGAAGCTTTCTTT. Protein sequence: CASSVGRRNNEAFF.

This clonotype was seen many times. CDR3 sequence: CASSLAVGGTGFTGELFF. The CDR3 DNA sequence: TGTGCCAGCAGCTTAGCCGTTGGGGGGACAGGGTTCACCGGGGAGCTGTTTTTT. The chain is built from TRBV7-2 and TRBJ2-2; 9 positions match TRBD1. The germline V gene has CDR1 SGHTA and CDR2 FQGNSA. CDR3 length: 18 residues. The ends lost 0 bases at V and 4 bases at J; junction bases unmatched: 9. The variable domain in full, completed from reference TRBV7-2 and TRBJ2-2, reads GAGVSQSPSNKVTEKGKDVELRCDPISGHTALYWYRQSLGQGLEFLIYFQGNSAPDKSGLPSDRFSAERTGGSVSTLTIQRTQQEDSAVYLCASSLAVGGTGFTGELFFGEGSRLTVL.

This clonotype was recorded many times. The chain joins TRBV28 to TRBJ2-7; tentative D call: TRBD1 (5 bases). The CDR3 has 14 residues. Trimming shortened V by 3 bases and J by 2 bases, and 11 bases separated the two germline ends. The germline V gene encodes CDR1 MDHEN and CDR2 SYDVKM. The CDR3 nucleotides are TGTGCCAGCAGTTTTAGAGACAGAACCTACGAGCAGTACTTC. The encoded protein is CASSFRDRTYEQYF.

About this clonotype itself: Since no conserved phenylalanine or tryptophan closes the CDR3, a read error is the likely cause. The chain couples TRBV20-1 to TRBJ1-5, with no clear D. V was clipped by 6 bases and J by 0 bases, with 6 bases between them. The CDR3 is 12 amino acids. The germline gives CDR1 DFQATT, CDR2 SNEGSKA (reference sequence). Here the CDR3 reads CSASYSNQPQHL. CDR3 coding DNA: TGCAGTGCCTCCTATAGCAATCAGCCCCAGCATTTG.

Remarks on this clonotype: This may be a read error, as it is one base from a much larger clone. The CDR3 DNA reads as TGTGCCAGCAGTAGCAGAGTAGGACTCAAAGAGACCAAGTACTTC. Translated: CASSSRVGLKETKYF. The V call is TRBV6-1, the J call TRBJ2-5, with D maybe TRBD2 (5 bases). The CDR3 consists of 15 residues. Germline V CDR1 and CDR2: MNHNS, SASEGT.

This clonotype was observed many times. This chain uses TRBV6-1 with TRBJ1-2; 7 bases are a match to TRBD1. With V trimmed by 5 bases and J by 6 bases, 9 bases remained unmatched. The CDR3 length is 14 residues. CDR1 MNHNS and CDR2 SASEGT come from the germline V gene. The CDR3 sequence: CASSPGGGLDGYTF. CDR3 nucleotides: TGTGCCAGCAGTCCCGGAGGGGGCCTCGATGGCTACACCTTC.

This clonotype was seen a single time. This chain connects TRBV20-1 to TRBJ2-7; 10 nucleotides agree with TRBD1. J gave up 6 bases and V 4 bases, and 9 bases lay outside the gene matches. CDR1 DFQATT and CDR2 SNEGSKA come from the germline V gene (reference sequence). The CDR3 is 14 residues long. The CDR3 DNA follows: TGCAGTGCTATGTCCGGGACAGGGGTTGTCGAGCAGTACTTC. It is translated as CSAMSGTGVVEQYF.

Ten or more counts support this clonotype. The rearrangement links TRBV7-9 to TRBJ2-7; D ambiguous. The CDR3 consists of 14 residues. Germline V gene lookup returns CDR1 SEHNR and CDR2 FQNEAQ (reference sequence). With 2 bases removed from V and 3 bases from J, the gap between germline ends came to 11 bases. The CDR3 region is CASSLFIDNYEQYF. CDR3 in DNA: TGTGCCAGCAGCTTATTTATAGACAACTACGAGCAGTACTTC.

This clonotype was counted many times. The CDR3 DNA follows: TGTGCCAGCATTTCAGGGGGCAGCTACGAGCAGTACTTC. This translates into CASISGGSYEQYF. The chain employs TRBV28 and TRBJ2-7, with 8 bases that match TRBD1. The ends lost 7 bases at V and 3 bases at J; junction bases unmatched: 5. The CDR3 is 13 amino acids. Germline V CDR1 and CDR2: MDHEN, SYDVKM.

This clonotype was counted at least ten times. This rearrangement joins TRBV7-2 to TRBJ2-7, with D maybe TRBD2 (7 bases). The germline V gene has CDR1 SGHTA and CDR2 FQGNSA. The ends were cut back, 5 bases at V and 7 bases at J, with 18 bases in the middle. This CDR3 region has 14 residues. This CDR3 reads CASSLGRGPGEQYF. The CDR3 DNA sequence: TGTGCCAGCAGCCTCGGGCGGGGGCCGGGAGAGCAGTACTTC. Using reference TRBV7-2 and TRBJ2-7 for the parts outside the CDR3, the full variable domain is GAGVSQSPSNKVTEKGKDVELRCDPISGHTALYWYRQSLGQGLEFLIYFQGNSAPDKSGLPSDRFSAERTGGSVSTLTIQRTQQEDSAVYLCASSLGRGPGEQYFGPGTRLTVT.

The rearrangement joins TRBV25-1 to TRBJ2-1, with 8 bases lining up with TRBD2. With V trimmed by 5 bases and J by 7 bases, 16 bases remained unmatched. Germline V gene lookup returns CDR1 MGHDK and CDR2 SYGVNS. The CDR3 spans 17 residues. This CDR3 reads CASSPPGGRLQGNEQFF. CDR3 sequence (DNA): TGTGCCAGCAGTCCCCCTGGCGGGAGGTTGCAGGGGAATGAGCAGTTCTTC.

In its sample, this clonotype was seen many times. The V gene is TRBV7-8, the J gene TRBJ2-2; the D is unclear. Trimming removed 1 base from V and 7 bases from J, with 7 bases in between. The CDR3 has 13 amino acids. CDR1 is SGHVS, CDR2 FQNEAQ, per germline. The CDR3 DNA sequence: TGTGCCAGCAGCTTAGACTGGGGCGGGGAGCTGTTTTTT. Encoded protein: CASSLDWGGELFF.

The table lists this clonotype with many counts. One base away lies a much larger clone, so this may be a sequencing read error. V and J are TRBV15 and TRBJ2-7; TRBD1 matches at 7 bases. There are 14 residues in the CDR3. CDR1 is LNHNV and CDR2 is YYDKDF in the germline V gene (reference sequence). V was pared by 5 bases and J by 2 bases, with 6 bases of the junction left unmatched. CDR3 sequence (DNA): TGTGCCACCAGCGCCGACAGGGAACCCTACGAGCAGTACTTC. This codes for CATSADREPYEQYF.

This clonotype was seen many times. One end of the junction fails to match germline, which may point to a read error. This chain links TRBV6-1 with TRBJ1-5; D not certain. The CDR3 runs 11 residues. Per germline, CDR1 MNHNS and CDR2 SASEGT. This chain's CDR3 is CVSSEIQPQHF. In DNA form, the CDR3 reads TGTGTCAGCAGTGAAATTCAGCCCCAGCATTTT.

This clonotype was recorded many times. This chain connects TRBV20-1 to TRBJ1-2; possibly TRBD1 for D (6 bases). V dropped 3 bases and J dropped 7 bases, with 21 bases sitting between them. Germline CDR1 reads DFQATT; CDR2 reads SNEGSKA (reference sequence). CDR3 size: 15 residues. CDR3 residues: CSASDRKYVSSGYTF. CDR3 bases: TGCAGTGCTAGTGACAGGAAATATGTTTCGTCTGGCTACACCTTC.

This clonotype has only a few counts. A much larger clone sits a single nucleotide away, making a read error possible. The genes are TRBV12-3 or TRBV12-4 and TRBJ2-1; 11 bases line up with TRBD2. This CDR3 has 14 residues. The CDR3 spells CASRGTSGYNEKFF. The CDR3, as DNA: TGTGCCAGCAGGGGGACTAGCGGATACAATGAGAAGTTCTTC.

Many counts were recorded for this clonotype. The chain carries TRBV11-1 and TRBJ1-1; 10 bases are a match to TRBD1. Germline V gene sequence: CDR1 SGHAT, CDR2 FQDESV (reference sequence). This CDR3 has 13 amino acids. V was pared by 6 bases and J by 8 bases, with 6 bases of the junction left unmatched. The CDR3 sequence is CASSRDRGLEAFF. The DNA for the CDR3 is TGTGCCAGCAGTAGGGACAGGGGATTGGAAGCTTTCTTT.

The table lists this clonotype with many counts. The J gene is TRBJ1-2, the V gene TRBV15; 7 bases fit TRBD1. This CDR3 spans 15 amino acids. J was trimmed by 8 bases and V by 0 bases; bases with no gene match: 9. The V gene's germline CDR1 is LNHNV and CDR2 YYDKDF (reference sequence). CDR3 loop: CATSRDDRVDWGYTF. In DNA form, the CDR3 reads TGTGCCACCAGCAGAGATGACAGGGTGGATTGGGGCTACACCTTC.

This clonotype was detected a few times. J is TRBJ1-3 and V is TRBV11-1; D perhaps matches TRBD1 (5 bases). Germline-derived CDR1 and CDR2 are SGHAT and FQDESV (reference sequence). The CDR3 totals 17 residues. The germline V and J ends were trimmed by 4 bases and 4 bases, with 20 bases remaining between them. The CDR3 DNA sequence: TGTGCCAGCAGCTCGACCAAACGGGACTTAGAAGGAAACACCATATATTTT. Translating it yields CASSSTKRDLEGNTIYF.

The J gene is TRBJ1-1, the V gene TRBV3-1; TRBD1 matches 8 bases. The CDR3 totals 16 residues. Losses at the gene ends were 4 bases for V and 0 bases for J; bases not matched to a gene: 7. Per the germline V gene, CDR1 is LGHDT and CDR2 is YNNKEL (reference sequence). The chain's CDR3 is CASSPISDRVNTEAFF. In nucleotides, the CDR3 is TGTGCCAGCAGCCCGATTTCGGACAGGGTGAACACTGAAGCTTTCTTT.

Of note for this clonotype: Since a much larger clone is just one base distant, this may be a read error. The chain joins TRBV27 to TRBJ2-7, with TRBD2 matching 8 bases. Losses at the gene ends were 1 base for V and 2 bases for J; bases not matched to a gene: 4. The germline V gene encodes CDR1 MNHEY and CDR2 SMNVEV (reference sequence). The CDR3 length is 15 residues. The CDR3, as DNA: TGTGCCAGCAGTTTATTGCGGGAGGTCCCCTACGAGCAGTACTTC. Translated: CASSLLREVPYEQYF.

This clonotype was seen at least ten times. The J gene is TRBJ2-5, the V gene TRBV7-8; 13 nucleotides align to TRBD2. The CDR3 runs to 15 residues. Looked up from germline, CDR1 is SGHVS and CDR2 is FQNEAQ. The J segment lost 5 bases and the V segment lost 8 bases, leaving 8 bases of the junction unmatched. The CDR3 DNA follows: TGTGCCAGCGGGGGACCGGGACTAGCGGGGGAGACCCAGTACTTC. Its protein is CASGGPGLAGETQYF.

The V call is TRBV2, the J call TRBJ2-5; D is ambiguous. Germline values: CDR1 SNHLY, CDR2 FYNNEI. The CDR3 runs to 13 residues. V was cut by 6 bases and J by 4 bases, with 12 bases left in between. Written as DNA, the CDR3 is TGTGCCAGCAGGAAAGACAAGGTAGAGACCCAGTACTTC. It yields the protein CASRKDKVETQYF.

This clonotype was observed at least ten times. The chain joins TRBV6-1 to TRBJ1-5; D ambiguous. This CDR3 has 13 amino acids. Germline CDR1 MNHNS, CDR2 SASEGT. V lost 3 bases to trimming and J lost 4 bases, with 7 bases between them. The CDR3 sequence is CASSEETNQPQHF. The CDR3 coding sequence is TGTGCCAGCAGTGAGGAAACTAATCAGCCCCAGCATTTT.

This clonotype was seen many times. This chain links TRBV12-3 or TRBV12-4 with TRBJ1-2, with D unresolved. The CDR3 sequence is 14 residues long. V was trimmed by 3 bases and J by 4 bases, leaving 12 bases between them. The CDR3 loop reads CASSFWKGSYGYTF. The CDR3, as DNA: TGTGCCAGCAGTTTCTGGAAAGGGTCCTATGGCTACACCTTC.

The sample holds a few counts of this clonotype. Since a much larger clone is just one base distant, this may be a read error. The chain joins TRBV27 to TRBJ1-2; D gene ambiguous. This CDR3 region has 14 residues. Germline V gives CDR1 MNHEY, CDR2 SMNVEV (reference sequence). CDR3 residues: CANSSRVGRYGYTF. In DNA, the CDR3 is TGTGCCAACAGTTCTCGGGTGGGTCGCTATGGCTACACCTTC.